What follows are 11 T cell receptor beta chains derived from one specimen sequenced in a study of blood T cells in healthy people across ages. A second PCR, run for roughly 7 to 12 cycles, used a sample-barcoded 5' primer plus a J-beta primer mix. TCRdb reprocessed the 5' RACE reads with MiXCR, giving one entry per CDR3 protein. The repertoire consists of about 900,000 distinct CDR3 sequences, with under 80% occurring once and the leading ten covering about 27%. The sample taken for sequencing was blood. These receptors originate from a man aged 25-45 years in good health.

This rearrangement joins TRBV7-9 to TRBJ2-4, with D perhaps TRBD2 (6 bases). The V gene's germline CDR1 is SEHNR and CDR2 FQNEAQ (reference sequence). Deletions cut 2 bases from V and 9 bases from J, with 14 bases between. This CDR3 region has 14 residues. CDR3 protein: CASSLIAGGAIQYF. The CDR3 region has the DNA TGTGCCAGCAGCTTAATCGCAGGAGGGGCCATTCAGTACTTC. Combining the CDR3 with reference TRBV7-9 and TRBJ2-4 gives the whole variable domain DTGVSQNPRHKITKRGQNVTFRCDPISEHNRLYWYRQTLGQGPEFLTYFQNEAQLEKSRLLSDRFSAERPKGSFSTLEIQRTEQGDSAMYLCASSLIAGGAIQYFGAGTRLSVL.

This clonotype was recorded a few times. The chain uses TRBV24-1 and TRBJ2-7; 9 bases agree with TRBD2. The CDR3 spans 15 residues. The trim removed 7 bases at V and 2 bases at J, leaving 8 bases unmatched. Germline CDR1 reads KGHDR; CDR2 reads SFDVKD. CDR3 sequence (DNA): TGTGCCACCAGCCCTGGGACTAGCCGGCCCTACGAGCAGTACTTC. As protein: CATSPGTSRPYEQYF.

This chain joins TRBV4-3 and TRBJ2-6; D possibly uses TRBD1 or TRBD2 (5 bases each). The CDR3 extends over 17 amino acids. The germline V and J ends were trimmed by 1 base and 4 bases, with 14 bases remaining between them. In germline, CDR1 is LGHNA, CDR2 YSLEER. CDR3 nucleotide sequence: TGCGCCAGCAGCCAAGCTGCAGGGACCCCAGGGGCCAACGTCCTGACTTTC. Amino acids: CASSQAAGTPGANVLTF.

The CDR3 protein is CATARDRGLETQYF. The CDR3 nucleotides are TGTGCCACCGCAAGGGACAGGGGGCTGGAGACCCAGTACTTC. V and J are TRBV15 and TRBJ2-5; 12 nucleotides agree with TRBD1. The CDR3 covers 14 residues. Per germline, CDR1 LNHNV and CDR2 YYDKDF (reference sequence). With 8 bases clipped from V and 5 bases from J, the junction kept 6 bases outside the gene matches.

This chain uses TRBV12-3 or TRBV12-4 with TRBJ2-3; 9 bases are a match to TRBD2. The V gene end was trimmed by 7 bases and the J gene end by 5 bases; junction bases not matched to a gene: 22. CDR3 length equals 19 residues. The CDR3 reads CASTPAGAGGPMRKDTQYF. CDR3 in DNA: TGTGCCAGCACCCCCGCCGGAGCGGGGGGTCCTATGCGGAAAGATACGCAGTATTTT.

The chain uses TRBV9 and TRBJ1-5, with D possibly matching TRBD1 (6 bases). The CDR3 consists of 14 residues. Trimming took off 4 bases at V and 6 bases at J, with 14 bases between the two ends. The germline gives CDR1 SGDLS, CDR2 YYNGEE. This CDR3 is CASSLQGGSQPQHF. CDR3 sequence (DNA): TGTGCCAGCAGCCTACAGGGAGGGAGTCAGCCCCAGCATTTT.

With regard to this clonotype: The germline gene is not matched at one end of the junction; a read error may be the cause. The V call is TRBV12-3 or TRBV12-4, the J call TRBJ2-7, with D unclear. The assigned J gene may be wrong: the sequence end matches TRBJ2-5 better. The CDR3 is 14 amino acids. CDR3 residues: CASSPLGLGETQYF. As DNA, the CDR3 is TGTGCTAGCAGTCCCCTCGGGCTGGGAGAGACCCAGTACTTC.

The sample holds a few counts of this clonotype. This chain connects TRBV5-1 to TRBJ2-1, with TRBD2 matching 11 bases. Germline V lookup: CDR1 SGHRS, CDR2 YFSETQ. Trimming took 0 bases from V and 7 from J; bases not matched to a gene: 6. The CDR3 spans 16 residues. The CDR3 DNA is TGCGCCAGCAGCTTGGTTCGGCTAGCGGGGGGAAATGAGCAGTTCTTC. As protein: CASSLVRLAGGNEQFF.

The chain combines TRBV29-1 with TRBJ2-7, with 12 nucleotides matching TRBD2. The end of the DNA fits TRBJ2-5 better, so the J call may be wrong. The CDR3 length is 13 residues. CDR1 SQVTM and CDR2 ANQGSEA come from the germline V gene. The CDR3 region is CSVATSGGETQYF. CDR3 bases: TGCAGCGTTGCGACTAGCGGGGGTGAGACCCAGTACTTC.

The chain is built from TRBV28 and TRBJ2-7; 7 bases are shared with TRBD1. Germline CDR1 is MDHEN and CDR2 is SYDVKM. After removal of 3 bases from V and 9 bases from J, the junction contained 20 bases not matched to a gene. The length of the CDR3 is 17 residues. In nucleotides, the CDR3 is TGTGCCAGCAGTTTCCACCGTCCCGGGACAGAAGTATTGAGGCAGTACTTC. Translating gives CASSFHRPGTEVLRQYF.

This chain joins TRBV6-5 and TRBJ2-1; D remains ambiguous. Trimming stripped 4 bases from V and 0 bases from J, with 16 bases between. The CDR3 has 17 residues. CDR1 is MNHEY, CDR2 SVGAGI, per germline. CDR3 sequence reads: CASSSRQFSSSYNEQFF. CDR3 DNA sequence: TGTGCCAGCAGTTCCCGCCAGTTCAGTTCCTCCTACAATGAGCAGTTCTTC.